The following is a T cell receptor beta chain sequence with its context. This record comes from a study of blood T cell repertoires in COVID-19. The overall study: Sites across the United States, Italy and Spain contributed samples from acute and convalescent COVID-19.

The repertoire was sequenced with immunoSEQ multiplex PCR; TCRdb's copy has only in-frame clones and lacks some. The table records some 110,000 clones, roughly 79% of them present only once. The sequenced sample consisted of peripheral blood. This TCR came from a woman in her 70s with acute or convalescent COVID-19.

CDR3 nucleotide sequence: TGTGCCAGCAGCTTGTCGCAGCGGCTCTCCTACAATGAGCAGTTCTTC. Its protein product is CASSLSQRLSYNEQFF. The gene calls are TRBV5-4 and TRBJ2-1; weak D call: TRBD2 (5 bases). The germline V and J ends were trimmed by 1 base and 0 bases, with 11 bases remaining between them. CDR1 and CDR2 (germline): SGHNT, YYREEE (reference sequence). CDR3 length: 16 amino acids. The full variable domain, its missing parts supplied by reference TRBV5-4 and TRBJ2-1, is ETGVTQSPTHLIKTRGQQVTLRCSSQSGHNTVSWYQQALGQGPQFIFQYYREEENGRGNFPPRFSGLQFPNYSSELNVNALELDDSALYLCASSLSQRLSYNEQFFGPGTRLTVL.